The present T cell receptor beta chain was sequenced within a study of regulatory T cells in long-lasting Graves disease. As for the study in general: For a period under 3 months, newly diagnosed Graves' patients had taken antithyroid drugs. Overall study findings and caveats: TRBV28, TRBJ1-2 and TRBJ2-5 were segments that persistent disease favored.

In its sample, this clonotype was seen a few times. Its matching antigen is unknown. Time point meaning: newly diagnosed GD, antithyroid drugs for less than 3 months. The TCR library was made from RNA extracted from PBMCs. The TCR beta library used iRepertoire HTBI primers with Arm-PCR amplification of CDR3. Original methodology: Gene usage covered over 55 TRBV and roughly 14 TRBJ segments. TCRdb recomputed calls from the multiplex PCR reads with MiXCR, one row per CDR3 protein. The V and J calls were determined by TCRdb, not by the authors. Here the sample spans about 430,000 distinct CDR3 sequences, 15% being singletons. Germline-derived CDR1 and CDR2 are MNHEY and SMNVEV (reference sequence). V was shortened by 2 bases and J by 7 bases, with 20 bases between the two germline ends. This CDR3 contains 17 residues. This same sample was also taken into another study, of T cells in Graves' hyperthyroidism and ophthalmopathy.

This specimen consisted of peripheral blood mononuclear cells (PBMCs), obtained at new diagnosis, from a patient treated with antithyroid drugs. This receptor was taken from a woman in her thirties or forties with Graves disease. The chain has TRBV27 and TRBJ1-4; D is unclear. The CDR3 DNA reads TGTGCCAGCAGTTTAGTTGTCGGAGGCAGTGTAGGTGAAAAACTGTTTTTT. As protein: CASSLVVGGSVGEKLFF.